The 7 T cell receptor beta chains given below trace back to one sample, sequenced in a study of cytomegalovirus exposure and HLA in healthy donors. Primers included in the PCR were 60 Vbeta and 13 Jbeta primers. Generated by immunoSEQ multiplex PCR, the TCRdb table keeps only in-frame clones and is missing some. The sample holds around 100,000 clones, over 75% seen once. The sample consisted of PBMCs. These receptors came from a male donor in good health and CMV-seropositive.

The chain uses TRBV7-9 and TRBJ2-7, with D unresolved. The V and J ends lost 1 base and 2 bases respectively, with 9 bases between them. CDR1 and CDR2 from the germline V gene are SEHNR and FQNEAQ (reference sequence). The CDR3 is 14 amino acids. The CDR3 reads CASSLVASTYEQYF. The CDR3 nucleotides are TGTGCCAGCAGCTTAGTAGCCAGTACCTACGAGCAGTACTTC.

The V and J genes are TRBV5-4 and TRBJ2-2; 7 bases align to TRBD1. The CDR3 runs to 16 residues. Germline V gene sequence: CDR1 SGHNT, CDR2 YYREEE (reference sequence). J was trimmed by 4 bases and V by 2 bases; bases with no gene match: 8. The CDR3 bases are TGTGCCAGCAGCTTAGACGACAGGGACGGCACCGGGGAGCTGTTTTTT. Amino acids: CASSLDDRDGTGELFF.

V is TRBV4-2 and J is TRBJ2-7; TRBD2 agrees at 8 bases. Germline V gene lookup returns CDR1 LGHNA and CDR2 YNFKEQ. Germline trimming cut 2 bases from V and 4 bases from J; bases unmatched to any gene: 7. This CDR3 has 15 residues. The CDR3 DNA follows: TGTGCCAGCAGCCAAACCTCGGGGGGGCCTTACGAGCAGTACGTC. Amino acid sequence: CASSQTSGGPYEQYV.

The chain has TRBV14 and TRBJ1-5, with 8 bases identical to TRBD1. Germline trimming cut 4 bases from V and 6 bases from J; bases unmatched to any gene: 5. The CDR3 is made up of 14 amino acids. CDR1 and CDR2 from the germline V gene are SGHDN and FVKESK. This CDR3 is CASSPTGGGQPQHF. The CDR3, as DNA: TGTGCCAGCAGCCCCACAGGGGGAGGTCAGCCCCAGCATTTT.

The chain carries TRBV7-8 and TRBJ1-5; 7 bases match TRBD1. Germline CDR1 and CDR2: SGHVS and FQNEAQ. V gave up 4 bases and J gave up 6 bases; unmatched junction bases: 6. The CDR3 extends over 14 amino acids. The DNA for the CDR3 is TGTGCCAGCAGCTCAAGGGGGCGATTTCAGCCCCAGCATTTT. Translated: CASSSRGRFQPQHF.

This clone was seen only a few times. The chain employs TRBV2 and TRBJ2-1; 7 bases align to TRBD2. Looked up from germline, CDR1 is SNHLY and CDR2 is FYNNEI. This CDR3 is built from 16 residues. The J segment lost 0 bases and the V segment lost 6 bases, leaving 8 bases of the junction unmatched. In nucleotides, the CDR3 is TGTGCCAGCAGAGGCCCGGGCGGGAGCTCCTACAATGAGCAGTTCTTC. It encodes CASRGPGGSSYNEQFF.

The J gene is TRBJ1-4, the V gene TRBV6-6; D gene ambiguous. The length of the CDR3 is 12 residues. Germline loops: CDR1 MNHNY, CDR2 SVGAGI (reference sequence). Between the trimmed V and J ends, which lost 0 bases and 8 bases, there was a span of 4 bases. The DNA of the CDR3 is TGTGCCAGCAGTTACTCCGGGGAAAAACTGTTTTTT. As protein: CASSYSGEKLFF.